This TCR beta chain was recorded in a study of persistence of HIV-infected CD4 T cells. Study-level background: Suppressive ART had lasted a median of roughly 8 years. Blood samples, up to roughly 180 mL, came from multiple time points, except a couple of leukapheresis donors sampled once.

Deletions cut 2 bases from V and 1 base from J, with 7 bases between. Germline V gene data show CDR1 as KGHSH and CDR2 as LQKENI. The CDR3 is 14 residues long. Points on this clone: As yet, its antigen is unknown.

The libraries were made with immunoSEQ version 4 in survey mode. Here immunoSEQ multiplex PCR was the method, and the copy in TCRdb shows in-frame clones only, minus some. This sample yields fewer than 35,000 clones, of which 65% to 75% are seen a single time; 1.4% belongs to the top ten. An overlapping HIV-1 Gag peptide pool stimulated these cells at roughly 1 ug/peptide/mL. CD4+ T cells upregulating both CD40 ligand and CD69 were sorted as responding cells. For at least 4 years, plasma HIV-1 RNA was undetectable (<50 copies/mL). Before stimulation, PBMCs underwent CD8+ T cell depletion. Sequencing was performed on CD4+ T cells sorted from PBMCs after approximately 19-hour stimulation, taken from a patient who received antiretroviral therapy. This TCR came from an adult man with HIV who was CMV-seropositive. The chain links TRBV18 to TRBJ2-3, with a weak D call TRBD1 (5 bases). CDR3 sequence reads: CASSPGAGTDTQYF. The CDR3 bases are TGTGCCAGCTCACCAGGGGCCGGCACAGATACGCAGTATTTT.